Following are 19 T cell receptor beta chains from one sample sequenced in a study of CD8 T cells in ankylosing spondylitis. Antigen specificity for these receptors is unknown. Each CDR3 protein is one row after TCRdb ran MiXCR on the 5' RACE reads. The sample records around 440,000 distinct CDR3 sequences, about a sixth being singletons. Study observations and caveats: A TCR beta motif of eight highly homologous variants appeared characteristic of ankylosing spondylitis blood.

Sequencing used blood, either unsorted or a sorted T cell fraction (not recorded which). The receptors were sampled from a male donor with ankylosing spondylitis.

This clonotype came up a few times. The chain links TRBV9 to TRBJ2-3, with D maybe TRBD2 (7 bases). Trimming took off 4 bases at V and 4 bases at J, with 16 bases between the two ends. The germline V gene has CDR1 SGDLS and CDR2 YYNGEE. CDR3 length equals 15 residues. CDR3 sequence (DNA): TGTGCCAGCAGCCCCGGGAGGAGGGGGGCAGATACGCAGTATTTT. Amino acid sequence: CASSPGRRGADTQYF. The entire variable domain, with the rest obtained from reference TRBV9 and TRBJ2-3, is as follows: DSGVTQTPKHLITATGQRVTLRCSPRSGDLSVYWYQQSLDQGLQFLIQYYNGEERAKGNILERFSAQQFPDLHSELNLSSLELGDSALYFCASSPGRRGADTQYFGPGTRLTVL.

This clonotype was observed many times. The chain combines TRBV20-1 with TRBJ2-7, with D perhaps given as TRBD1 or TRBD2 (5 bases each). This CDR3 is 13 amino acids long. Germline values: CDR1 DFQATT, CDR2 SNEGSKA (reference sequence). V dropped 0 bases and J dropped 6 bases, with 12 bases sitting between them. CDR3 sequence (DNA): TGCAGTGCTAGAGATGGGACCCTGGCCGAGCAGTACTTC. Translating gives CSARDGTLAEQYF.

The chain uses TRBV12-5 and TRBJ2-6; the match to TRBD1 covers 10 bases. Looked up from germline, CDR1 is LGHNT and CDR2 is FRNRAP. J gave up 0 bases and V 7 bases, and 6 bases lay outside the gene matches. This CDR3 spans 17 amino acids. The CDR3: CASARGTGASGANVLTF. The DNA for the CDR3 is TGTGCTAGTGCCCGGGGGACAGGGGCCTCTGGGGCCAACGTCCTGACTTTC.

V usage is TRBV5-5 and J usage is TRBJ1-1, with D perhaps TRBD1 (6 bases). This CDR3 is 15 amino acids long. V was pared by 5 bases and J by 6 bases, with 20 bases between. CDR1 and CDR2 from the germline V gene are SGHKS and YYEKEE (reference sequence). This CDR3 reads CASSRGHRDVAEAFF. Written as DNA, the CDR3 is TGTGCCAGCAGTCGGGGGCACAGGGATGTGGCTGAAGCTTTCTTT.

The sample holds a few counts of this clonotype. The chain couples TRBV18 to TRBJ1-4, with D possibly matching TRBD1 (6 bases). V was shortened by 7 bases and J by 7 bases, with 16 bases between the two germline ends. The CDR3 sequence is 14 residues long. Germline assignment: CDR1 KGHSH and CDR2 LQKENI. CDR3 residues: CASCNSGAGEKLFF. The CDR3 nucleotides are TGTGCCAGCTGCAACTCGGGGGCCGGTGAAAAACTGTTTTTT.

The J gene is TRBJ2-5, the V gene TRBV5-1; 11 bases match TRBD1. CDR1 is SGHRS, CDR2 YFSETQ, per germline. CDR3 size: 16 residues. Germline trimming cut 0 bases from V and 1 base from J; bases unmatched to any gene: 2. CDR3 region: CASSLGGTGGQETQYF. Written as DNA, the CDR3 is TGCGCCAGCAGCTTGGGGGGGACAGGGGGCCAAGAGACCCAGTACTTC.

The rearrangement links TRBV9 to TRBJ2-5, with 10 positions matching TRBD2. CDR1 is SGDLS, CDR2 YYNGEE, per germline. The trim removed 0 bases at V and 3 bases at J, leaving 8 bases unmatched. This CDR3 has 17 residues. The CDR3 here is CASSVGGLAGAKETQYF. The CDR3 DNA is TGTGCCAGCAGCGTAGGGGGGCTAGCGGGGGCGAAAGAGACCCAGTACTTC.

At least ten counts were recorded for this clonotype. V gene TRBV12-3 or TRBV12-4 combines with J gene TRBJ1-5; D may be TRBD1 (6 bases). This CDR3 comprises 15 residues. V lost 1 base and J 4 bases, leaving 11 bases between the germline ends. CDR3 bases: TGTGCCAGCAGTTTAGGGAGGACAGCTAATCAGCCCCAGCATTTT. As protein: CASSLGRTANQPQHF.

This clonotype was recorded a few times. The genes are TRBV5-6 and TRBJ2-2; 9 bases agree with TRBD1. Germline V gene lookup returns CDR1 SGHDT and CDR2 YYEEEE. The junction had 11 bases not matched to a gene; V was cut back by 2 bases and J by 6 bases. The CDR3 is made up of 17 amino acids. CDR3 in amino acids: CASSLRDREFQAGELFF. The CDR3 DNA reads as TGTGCCAGCAGCTTACGGGACAGGGAATTCCAAGCCGGGGAGCTGTTTTTT. Variable domain in full (rest from reference TRBV5-6 and TRBJ2-2): DAGVTQSPTHLIKTRGQQVTLRCSPKSGHDTVSWYQQALGQGPQFIFQYYEEEERQRGNFPDRFSGHQFPNYSSELNVNALLLGDSALYLCASSLRDREFQAGELFFGEGSRLTVL.

The chain recombines TRBV24-1 with TRBJ2-1; 8 positions agree with TRBD1. V lost 0 bases and J lost 0; bases outside the gene matches: 6. CDR3 length: 18 amino acids. Germline V gene sequence: CDR1 KGHDR, CDR2 SFDVKD. The CDR3 DNA follows: TGTGCCACCAGTGATTTGGGGGTTGGGACAGGCTCCTACAATGAGCAGTTCTTC. Translation: CATSDLGVGTGSYNEQFF.

This clonotype was recorded a few times. The chain joins TRBV2 to TRBJ2-1; TRBD2 matches at 10 bases. CDR1 SNHLY and CDR2 FYNNEI come from the germline V gene. The CDR3 spans 14 residues. V lost 6 bases, J lost 4 bases, and 3 bases stayed unmatched. The CDR3 reads CASRERGGYNEQFF. The CDR3 DNA follows: TGTGCCAGCAGGGAGCGGGGGGGATACAATGAGCAGTTCTTC. Together with reference TRBV2 and TRBJ2-1, the CDR3 gives the full variable domain: EPEVTQTPSHQVTQMGQEVILRCVPISNHLYFYWYRQILGQKVEFLVSFYNNEISEKSEIFDDQFSVERPDGSNFTLKIRSTKLEDSAMYFCASRERGGYNEQFFGPGTRLTVL.

The table lists this clonotype with a few counts. The chain has TRBV12-3 or TRBV12-4 and TRBJ1-6, with 10 bases aligning to TRBD1. This CDR3 region has 18 residues. V lost 5 bases, J lost 2 bases, and 9 bases stayed unmatched. This CDR3 is CASSLEGTGATYNSPLHF. CDR3 DNA sequence: TGTGCCAGCAGTCTTGAGGGGACAGGGGCGACCTATAATTCACCCCTCCACTTT.

This clonotype was observed a few times. The J gene is TRBJ1-1, the V gene TRBV20-1; D is ambiguous. Germline V gene lookup returns CDR1 DFQATT and CDR2 SNEGSKA (reference sequence). The CDR3 sequence is 14 residues long. Trimming stripped 4 bases from V and 1 base from J, with 13 bases between. The DNA for the CDR3 is TGCAGTGCTACTCCCGGGGAAAAGAACACTGAAGCTTTCTTT. It translates to CSATPGEKNTEAFF.

There are many counts of this clonotype. J is TRBJ2-3 and V is TRBV5-1; TRBD1 agrees at 9 bases. The germline V gene encodes CDR1 SGHRS and CDR2 YFSETQ. CDR3 length equals 16 residues. Trimming took 3 bases from V and 2 from J; bases not matched to a gene: 7. The CDR3 here is CASSWDRAAPTDTQYF. CDR3 DNA: TGCGCCAGCAGCTGGGACAGGGCTGCCCCCACAGATACGCAGTATTTT. Full variable domain (outside the CDR3, taken from reference TRBV5-1 and TRBJ2-3): KAGVTQTPRYLIKTRGQQVTLSCSPISGHRSVSWYQQTPGQGLQFLFEYFSETQRNKGNFPGRFSGRQFSNSRSEMNVSTLELGDSALYLCASSWDRAAPTDTQYFGPGTRLTVL.

In its sample, this clonotype was seen a few times. This chain links TRBV18 with TRBJ1-1, with TRBD1 as a possible D gene (6 bases). Germline CDR1 is KGHSH and CDR2 is LQKENI. The V end lost 3 bases, the J end lost 3 bases, and 17 bases lay between the germline ends. The CDR3 extends over 16 amino acids. CDR3 DNA sequence: TGTGCCAGCTCACCGCCCCGAGAGGGGGGCCACACTGAAGCTTTCTTT. The encoded protein is CASSPPREGGHTEAFF.

This clonotype was recorded a few times. V and J are TRBV29-1 and TRBJ2-5, with a possible D match to TRBD2 (6 bases). The CDR3 is made up of 13 amino acids. Germline CDR1 and CDR2: SQVTM and ANQGSEA. The germline V and J ends were trimmed by 1 base and 3 bases, with 9 bases remaining between them. CDR3 sequence (DNA): TGCAGCGTTGAAGTGGGGGGAAAAGAGACCCAGTACTTC. It yields the protein CSVEVGGKETQYF.

The chain links TRBV18 to TRBJ1-2, with D hard to call. This CDR3 has 12 amino acids. V was clipped by 2 bases and J by 8 bases, with 9 bases between them. The germline V gene has CDR1 KGHSH and CDR2 LQKENI. CDR3 nucleotides: TGTGCCAGCTCACCAGGACTGCCCGGCTACACCTTC. Its translation: CASSPGLPGYTF.

The chain couples TRBV6-5 to TRBJ2-5; D is unclear. CDR3 size: 11 residues. Trimming stripped 5 bases from V and 5 bases from J, with 6 bases between. CDR1 and CDR2 (germline): MNHEY, SVGAGI. The CDR3 protein is CASSNTETQYF. CDR3 coding DNA: TGTGCCAGCAGTAACACGGAGACCCAGTACTTC.

V and J are TRBV6-1 and TRBJ1-5; the match to TRBD1 covers 9 bases. The CDR3 length is 15 residues. Germline V gene sequence: CDR1 MNHNS, CDR2 SASEGT. V trimming: 6 bases; J trimming: 1 base; junction bases outside the gene matches: 4. The CDR3 loop is CASRLGQGSNQPQHF. DNA for the CDR3: TGTGCCAGCAGGCTAGGACAGGGGAGCAATCAGCCCCAGCATTTT.